This TCR beta chain came from a study of long-term antiretroviral therapy in people with HIV. Findings and caveats of the study: The study lacked data on ART adherence, viral resistance or therapy changes.

On this clone itself: Its matching antigen is unknown.

Samples were assayed with immunoSEQ v3.0 at survey level. The assay was immunoSEQ multiplex PCR, and TCRdb's table has in-frame clones only and misses some. Of 34,000 or so clones in the sample, 85% are singletons; the top ten hold 4.4%. Between the trimmed V and J ends, which lost 4 bases and 4 bases, there was a span of 21 bases. The CDR3 length is 16 residues. CDR1 is SGHRS and CDR2 is YFSETQ in the germline V gene. This material consisted of unsorted PBMCs, taken roughly 3.5 years after starting antiretroviral therapy. The receptor was isolated from a man in his late teens or twenties with HIV. The genes are TRBV5-1 and TRBJ2-7, with D possibly being TRBD2 (5 bases). CDR3 DNA: TGCGCCAGCAGCGCCTTCCCACGGGAACGGTATTACGAGCAGTACTTC. Encoded protein: CASSAFPRERYYEQYF. The variable domain in full, with the rest retrieved from reference TRBV5-1 and TRBJ2-7, is KAGVTQTPRYLIKTRGQQVTLSCSPISGHRSVSWYQQTPGQGLQFLFEYFSETQRNKGNFPGRFSGRQFSNSRSEMNVSTLELGDSALYLCASSAFPRERYYEQYFGPGTRLTVT.